This TCR beta chain was captured in a study of blood T cells in healthy people across ages. Broader study findings: Higher diversity and more naive CD4+ cells were features of long-lived donors, compared to aged donors. Underestimates were what the diversity estimates from one million T cells were considered to be. There was a strong correlation between TCR beta diversity and naive T cell percentage.

V shed 5 bases, J shed 4 bases, and the junction held 10 bases outside the gene matches. The CDR3 is 16 amino acids. Germline V lookup: CDR1 SGHTA, CDR2 FQGNSA. It was with a sample-barcoded 5' primer and a J-beta primer mix that a second PCR of roughly 6 to 12 cycles was run. TCRdb reanalysed the 5' RACE reads using MiXCR and keeps one entry per CDR3 protein. Among about 900,000 distinct CDR3 sequences listed, around 48% were seen once. Concerning this clonotype itself: Its antigen remains unidentified.

This receptor was obtained from a young man in good health. J is TRBJ2-3 and V is TRBV7-2; 9 nucleotides line up with TRBD2. The sample was blood. The CDR3 sequence: CASSSNRAGGPDTQYF. As DNA, the CDR3 is TGTGCCAGCAGCAGCAACAGAGCGGGGGGACCAGATACGCAGTATTTT.